One and the same sample provided the 20 T cell receptor beta chains below, sequenced in a study of T cell changes during pregnancy in multiple sclerosis. Data came from immunoSEQ multiplex PCR; TCRdb stores just in-frame clones and leaves some out. Among about 87,000 clones, 90% to 95% were seen once, and the ten largest hold 1.4%. The starting material was peripheral blood, obtained in the third trimester of pregnancy. The source is a female donor in good health, enrolled as a control in a pregnancy study.

V gene TRBV19 combines with J gene TRBJ1-2, with D possibly being TRBD1 (5 bases). The V end was cut by 2 bases, the J end by 8 bases, with 15 bases between. There are 14 residues in the CDR3. Germline CDR1 is LNHDA and CDR2 is SQIVND (reference sequence). The DNA for the CDR3 is TGTGCCAGTAGTATAAATGGCAGGGCCATCGGCTACACCTTC. Translation gives CASSINGRAIGYTF.

V is TRBV28 and J is TRBJ2-5; TRBD2 might be the D (5 bases). Trimming removed 3 bases at V and 7 bases at J, with 12 bases between. Germline assignment: CDR1 MDHEN and CDR2 SYDVKM. There are 13 residues in the CDR3. CDR3 nucleotides: TGTGCCAGCAGTTTGGAGTGGAGCGGGACCCAGTACTTC. This gives the protein CASSLEWSGTQYF.

J is TRBJ1-1 and V is TRBV28; 7 nucleotides line up with TRBD1. The CDR3 is 14 residues long. Germline V gene sequence: CDR1 MDHEN, CDR2 SYDVKM. With 4 bases clipped from V and 1 base from J, the junction kept 3 bases outside the gene matches. The CDR3 loop is CASSSRTGNTEAFF. Written as DNA, the CDR3 is TGTGCCAGCAGTTCACGGACAGGGAACACTGAAGCTTTCTTT.

The chain links TRBV6-1 to TRBJ2-5; D may be TRBD1 (5 bases). The V gene lost 4 bases and the J gene lost 2 bases, with 14 bases spanning the gap. CDR1 MNHNS and CDR2 SASEGT come from the germline V gene. This CDR3 comprises 15 residues. The CDR3 DNA reads TGTGCCAGCAGTGTGCAGGGTATGAGTCAAGAGACCCAGTACTTC. Residues: CASSVQGMSQETQYF.

The V gene is TRBV6-5, the J gene TRBJ2-7; TRBD2 aligns across 11 bases. CDR3 size: 15 residues. Germline V lookup: CDR1 MNHEY, CDR2 SVGAGI. V shed 5 bases, J shed 3 bases, and the junction held 6 bases outside the gene matches. CDR3 in amino acids: CASSTGTSGNYEQYF. The DNA for the CDR3 is TGTGCCAGCAGTACCGGGACTAGCGGAAACTACGAGCAGTACTTC.

The chain carries TRBV7-8 and TRBJ2-5, with TRBD1 matching 7 bases. Germline loops: CDR1 SGHVS, CDR2 FQNEAQ. The CDR3 covers 15 residues. J was trimmed by 5 bases and V by 0 bases; bases with no gene match: 6. CDR3 nucleotides: TGTGCCAGCAGCTTAGCAGAGGGGGCCTGGGAGACCCAGTACTTC. It codes for CASSLAEGAWETQYF.

The chain has TRBV19 and TRBJ2-7, with 7 bases fitting TRBD2. The ends lost 4 bases at V and 4 bases at J; junction bases unmatched: 7. Per the germline V gene, CDR1 is LNHDA and CDR2 is SQIVND (reference sequence). The CDR3 has 14 amino acids. DNA for the CDR3: TGTGCCAGTAGTAGTCTAGCGGCCGTTTACGAGCAGTACTTC. It yields the protein CASSSLAAVYEQYF.

The V and J genes are TRBV9 and TRBJ2-5, with a tentative D call TRBD2 (6 bases). Per germline, CDR1 SGDLS and CDR2 YYNGEE. V lost 0 bases to trimming and J lost 5 bases, with 11 bases between them. The length of the CDR3 is 14 residues. This chain's CDR3 is CASSVGGGKETQYF. The CDR3 nucleotides are TGTGCCAGCAGCGTAGGTGGAGGGAAGGAGACCCAGTACTTC.

The chain has TRBV5-4 and TRBJ1-1, with D tentatively TRBD1 (5 bases). This CDR3 contains 16 residues. Per germline, CDR1 SGHNT and CDR2 YYREEE (reference sequence). Deletions cut 0 bases from V and 1 base from J, with 13 bases between. CDR3 sequence (DNA): TGTGCCAGCAGCTTGGGAGGGGCGCGGGGGAACACTGAAGCTTTCTTT. This gives the protein CASSLGGARGNTEAFF.

This chain joins TRBV4-1 and TRBJ2-2; 9 nucleotides align to TRBD1. The ends lost 1 base at V and 3 bases at J; junction bases unmatched: 6. The germline V gene has CDR1 MGHRA and CDR2 YSYEKL. CDR3 length: 17 amino acids. CDR3 loop: CASSQARTGAYTGELFF. CDR3 nucleotide sequence: TGCGCCAGCAGCCAAGCCCGGACAGGGGCCTACACCGGGGAGCTGTTTTTT.

This clone was detected only once. CDR3 loop: CASSSRTSGRTGPTQYF. As DNA, the CDR3 is TGTGCCAGCAGCTCAAGGACTAGCGGGAGAACGGGCCCGACCCAGTACTTC. This chain links TRBV11-2 with TRBJ2-5, with 13 bases lining up with TRBD2. V was pared by 4 bases and J by 7 bases, with 12 bases of the junction left unmatched. CDR3 length: 17 residues. Per germline, CDR1 SGHAT and CDR2 FQNNGV.

V and J are TRBV4-1 and TRBJ2-7; D not certain. Trimming stripped 2 bases from V and 0 bases from J, with 11 bases between. The CDR3 length is 15 residues. CDR1 MGHRA and CDR2 YSYEKL come from the germline V gene. The CDR3 DNA is TGCGCCAGCAGCCAAAGTGAGCTTAACTCCTACGAGCAGTACTTC. Translating gives CASSQSELNSYEQYF.

V and J are TRBV27 and TRBJ1-1; D is unresolved. Trimming took 1 base from V and 0 from J, leaving 9 bases between them. From germline, CDR1 is MNHEY and CDR2 SMNVEV (reference sequence). The CDR3 sequence is 15 residues long. In nucleotides, the CDR3 is TGTGCCAGCAGTTTATTTTTGGGAGTGAACACTGAAGCTTTCTTT. Encoded protein: CASSLFLGVNTEAFF.

The V and J genes are TRBV6-5 and TRBJ2-3; D remains unclear. Germline V gene lookup returns CDR1 MNHEY and CDR2 SVGAGI. This CDR3 has 13 residues. Trimming cost V 1 base and J 2 bases, with 4 bases left between them. This chain's CDR3 is CASSYLHTDTQYF. The CDR3 DNA is TGTGCCAGCAGTTACTTACACACAGATACGCAGTATTTT.

This chain links TRBV5-1 with TRBJ2-1; 10 nucleotides match TRBD2. This CDR3 is 16 amino acids long. Germline trimming cut 4 bases from V and 0 bases from J; bases unmatched to any gene: 4. In germline, CDR1 is SGHRS, CDR2 YFSETQ. CDR3 coding DNA: TGCGCCAGCAGCAGTCCTAGCGGGAGCTCCTACAATGAGCAGTTCTTC. As protein: CASSSPSGSSYNEQFF.

The DNA for the CDR3 is TGTGCCAGCAGCTCACCGGGACAGTTGTTCGTTGAAGCTTTCTTT. It is translated as CASSSPGQLFVEAFF. V gene TRBV21-1 combines with J gene TRBJ1-1; TRBD1, the table's D call, lacks a check against the DNA. TRBV21-1 is deemed a pseudogene. This CDR3 is built from 15 residues.

In its sample, this clone was seen once. This chain joins TRBV5-4 and TRBJ2-1; TRBD2 might be the D (6 bases). V shed 0 bases and J shed 0 bases, with 7 bases lying between them. CDR3 length equals 15 residues. CDR1 is SGHNT, CDR2 YYREEE, per germline (reference sequence). CDR3 in amino acids: CASSLGTNSYNEQFF. Written as DNA, the CDR3 is TGTGCCAGCAGCTTGGGGACTAACTCCTACAATGAGCAGTTCTTC.

This clone was recorded once. J is TRBJ2-1 and V is TRBV4-1; 11 nucleotides align to TRBD2. V trimming: 2 bases; J trimming: 11 bases; junction bases outside the gene matches: 11. The CDR3 runs to 16 residues. CDR1 and CDR2 (germline): MGHRA, YSYEKL. CDR3 sequence reads: CASSQLAGGPLAKQFF. CDR3 coding DNA: TGCGCCAGCAGCCAACTAGCGGGAGGCCCCCTGGCGAAGCAGTTCTTC.

This sequence joins TRBV6-1 and TRBJ2-7; TRBD2 aligns across 10 bases. CDR3 length: 15 amino acids. V lost 4 bases and J lost 5; bases outside the gene matches: 8. Germline CDR1 is MNHNS and CDR2 is SASEGT. The CDR3 reads CASSGEAGGPHEQYF. The CDR3 nucleotides are TGTGCCAGCAGTGGGGAAGCGGGAGGGCCCCACGAGCAGTACTTC.

The chain combines TRBV19 with TRBJ1-4, with D tentatively TRBD1 (6 bases). Germline lookup yields CDR1 LNHDA and CDR2 SQIVND (reference sequence). There are 15 residues in the CDR3. V was cut by 8 bases and J by 3 bases, with 16 bases left in between. The CDR3 sequence is CASPGPGQANEKLFF. In nucleotides, the CDR3 is TGTGCCAGTCCCGGCCCGGGACAAGCTAATGAAAAACTGTTTTTT.